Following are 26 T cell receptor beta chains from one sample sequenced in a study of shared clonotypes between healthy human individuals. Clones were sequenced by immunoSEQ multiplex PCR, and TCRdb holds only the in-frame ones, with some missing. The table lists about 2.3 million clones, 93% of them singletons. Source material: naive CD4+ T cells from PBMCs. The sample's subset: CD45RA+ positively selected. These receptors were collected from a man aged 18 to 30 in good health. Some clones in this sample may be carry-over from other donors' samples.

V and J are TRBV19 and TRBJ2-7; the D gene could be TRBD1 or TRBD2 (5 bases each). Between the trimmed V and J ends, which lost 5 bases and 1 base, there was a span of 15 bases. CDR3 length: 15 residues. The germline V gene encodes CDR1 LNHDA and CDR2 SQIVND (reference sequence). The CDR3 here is CASSSHRDGSYEQYF. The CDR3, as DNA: TGTGCCAGTAGTTCGCACCGGGACGGTTCCTACGAGCAGTACTTC.

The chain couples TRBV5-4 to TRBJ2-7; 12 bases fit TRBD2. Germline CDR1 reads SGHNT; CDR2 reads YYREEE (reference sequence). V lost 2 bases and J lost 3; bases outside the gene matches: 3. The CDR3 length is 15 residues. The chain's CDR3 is CASSFGTSGFYEQYF. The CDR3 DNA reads TGTGCCAGCAGCTTTGGGACTAGCGGGTTCTACGAGCAGTACTTC.

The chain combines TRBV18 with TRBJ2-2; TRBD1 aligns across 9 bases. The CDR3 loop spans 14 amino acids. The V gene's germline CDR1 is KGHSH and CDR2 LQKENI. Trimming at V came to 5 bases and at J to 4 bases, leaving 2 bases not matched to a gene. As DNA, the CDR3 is TGTGCCAGCTCAGGGACAGGGAGCACCGGGGAGCTGTTTTTT. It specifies CASSGTGSTGELFF.

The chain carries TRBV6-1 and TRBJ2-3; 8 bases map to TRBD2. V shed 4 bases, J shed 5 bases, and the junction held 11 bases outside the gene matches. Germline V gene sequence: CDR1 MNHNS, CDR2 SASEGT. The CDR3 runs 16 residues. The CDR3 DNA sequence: TGTGCCAGCAGTGGGAGGACTAGCACGGCCCGAGATACGCAGTATTTT. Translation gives CASSGRTSTARDTQYF.

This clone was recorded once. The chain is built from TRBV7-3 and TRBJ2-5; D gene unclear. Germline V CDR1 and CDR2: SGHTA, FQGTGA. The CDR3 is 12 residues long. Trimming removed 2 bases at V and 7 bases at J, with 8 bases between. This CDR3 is CASSLPLRTQYF. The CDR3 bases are TGTGCCAGCAGCTTACCCCTGCGGACCCAGTACTTC. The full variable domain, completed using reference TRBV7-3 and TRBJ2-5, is GAGVSQTPSNKVTEKGKYVELRCDPISGHTALYWYRQSLGQGPEFLIYFQGTGAADDSGLPNDRFFAVRPEGSVSTLKIQRTERGDSAVYLCASSLPLRTQYFGPGTRLLVL.

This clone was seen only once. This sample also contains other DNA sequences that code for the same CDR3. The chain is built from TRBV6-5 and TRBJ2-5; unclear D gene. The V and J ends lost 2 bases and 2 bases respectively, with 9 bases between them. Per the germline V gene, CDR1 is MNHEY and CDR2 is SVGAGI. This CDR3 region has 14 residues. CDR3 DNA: TGTGCCAGCAGTTACGCTGGCTTGCAAGAGACCCAGTACTTC. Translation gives CASSYAGLQETQYF.

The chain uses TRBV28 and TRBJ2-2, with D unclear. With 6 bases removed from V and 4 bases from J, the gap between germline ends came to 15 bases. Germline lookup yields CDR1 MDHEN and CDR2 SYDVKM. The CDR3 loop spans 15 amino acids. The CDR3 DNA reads TGTGCCAGCAGCCGCTCCCAGAATCCCACCGGGGAGCTGTTTTTT. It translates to CASSRSQNPTGELFF.

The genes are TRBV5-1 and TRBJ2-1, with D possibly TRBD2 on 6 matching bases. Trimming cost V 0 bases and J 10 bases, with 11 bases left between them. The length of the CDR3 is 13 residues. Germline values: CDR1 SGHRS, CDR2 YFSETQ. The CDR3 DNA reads TGCGCCAGCAGCTTGGCGCGGGAAGCGGAGCAGTTCTTC. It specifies CASSLAREAEQFF. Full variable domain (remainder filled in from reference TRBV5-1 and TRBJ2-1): KAGVTQTPRYLIKTRGQQVTLSCSPISGHRSVSWYQQTPGQGLQFLFEYFSETQRNKGNFPGRFSGRQFSNSRSEMNVSTLELGDSALYLCASSLAREAEQFFGPGTRLTVL.

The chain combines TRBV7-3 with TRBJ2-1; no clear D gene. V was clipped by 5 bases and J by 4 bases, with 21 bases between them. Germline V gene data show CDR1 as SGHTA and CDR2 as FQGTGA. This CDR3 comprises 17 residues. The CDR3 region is CASSNGRHHPSYNEQFF. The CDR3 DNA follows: TGTGCCAGCAGCAACGGTAGACATCATCCCTCTTACAATGAGCAGTTCTTC.

The CDR3 DNA reads as TGTGCCAGCAGCCGCAGTAGCGGTAACTCCTACAATGAGCAGTTCTTC. Translating gives CASSRSSGNSYNEQFF. The genes are TRBV4-2 and TRBJ2-1; D perhaps matches TRBD2 (6 bases). Germline assignment: CDR1 LGHNA and CDR2 YNFKEQ. V was clipped by 4 bases and J by 0 bases, with 13 bases between them. The CDR3 runs to 16 residues.

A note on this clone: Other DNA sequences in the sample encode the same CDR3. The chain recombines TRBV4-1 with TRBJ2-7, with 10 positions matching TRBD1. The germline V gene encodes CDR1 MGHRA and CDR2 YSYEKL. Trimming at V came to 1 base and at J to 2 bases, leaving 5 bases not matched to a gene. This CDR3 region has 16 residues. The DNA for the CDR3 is TGCGCCAGCAGCCAAGGGGTCGGGACAGGGGCCTACGAGCAGTACTTC. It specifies CASSQGVGTGAYEQYF.

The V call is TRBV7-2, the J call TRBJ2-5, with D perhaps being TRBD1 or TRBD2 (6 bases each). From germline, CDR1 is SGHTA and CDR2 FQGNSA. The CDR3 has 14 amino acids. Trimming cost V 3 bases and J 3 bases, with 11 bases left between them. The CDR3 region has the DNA TGTGCCAGCAGCTTCCGGAGGGGGAAAGAGACCCAGTACTTC. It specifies CASSFRRGKETQYF.

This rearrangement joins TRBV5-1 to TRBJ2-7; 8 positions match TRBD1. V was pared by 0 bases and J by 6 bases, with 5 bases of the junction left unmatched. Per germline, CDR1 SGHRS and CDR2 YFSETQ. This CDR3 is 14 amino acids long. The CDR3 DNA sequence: TGCGCCAGCAGCTTGGGGACAGGGTCAGCCGAGCAGTACTTC. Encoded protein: CASSLGTGSAEQYF. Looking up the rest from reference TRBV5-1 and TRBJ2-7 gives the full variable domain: KAGVTQTPRYLIKTRGQQVTLSCSPISGHRSVSWYQQTPGQGLQFLFEYFSETQRNKGNFPGRFSGRQFSNSRSEMNVSTLELGDSALYLCASSLGTGSAEQYFGPGTRLTVT.

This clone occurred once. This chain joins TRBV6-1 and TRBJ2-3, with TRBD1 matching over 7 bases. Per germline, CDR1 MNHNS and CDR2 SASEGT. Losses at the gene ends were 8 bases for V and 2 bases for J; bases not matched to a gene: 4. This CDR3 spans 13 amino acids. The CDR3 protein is CASGDSYTDTQYF. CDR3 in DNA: TGTGCCAGCGGGGACAGTTACACAGATACGCAGTATTTT.

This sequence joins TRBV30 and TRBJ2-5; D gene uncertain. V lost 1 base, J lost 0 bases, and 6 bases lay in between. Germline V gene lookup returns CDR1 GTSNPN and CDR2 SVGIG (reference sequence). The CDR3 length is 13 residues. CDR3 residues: CAWSEDYQETQYF. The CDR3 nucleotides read TGTGCCTGGAGTGAAGACTACCAAGAGACCCAGTACTTC.

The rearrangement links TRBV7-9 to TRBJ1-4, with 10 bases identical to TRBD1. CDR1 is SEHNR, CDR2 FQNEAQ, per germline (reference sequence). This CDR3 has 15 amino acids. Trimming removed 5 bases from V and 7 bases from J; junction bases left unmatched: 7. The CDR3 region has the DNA TGTGCCAGCAGCCCCGGACAGGGGGTATTTGAAAAACTGTTTTTT. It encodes CASSPGQGVFEKLFF.

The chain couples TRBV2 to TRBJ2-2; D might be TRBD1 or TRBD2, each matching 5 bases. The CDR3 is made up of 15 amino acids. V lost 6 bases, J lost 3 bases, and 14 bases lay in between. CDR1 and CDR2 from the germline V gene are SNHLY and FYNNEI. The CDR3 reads CASSELGEYTGELFF. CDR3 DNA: TGTGCCAGCAGCGAACTGGGGGAATACACCGGGGAGCTGTTTTTT.

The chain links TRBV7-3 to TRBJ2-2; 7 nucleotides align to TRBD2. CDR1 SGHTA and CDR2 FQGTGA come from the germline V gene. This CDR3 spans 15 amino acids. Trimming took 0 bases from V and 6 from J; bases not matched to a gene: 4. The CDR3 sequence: CASSLTAGRSGELFF. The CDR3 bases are TGTGCCAGCAGCTTAACAGCGGGAAGGTCCGGGGAGCTGTTTTTT.

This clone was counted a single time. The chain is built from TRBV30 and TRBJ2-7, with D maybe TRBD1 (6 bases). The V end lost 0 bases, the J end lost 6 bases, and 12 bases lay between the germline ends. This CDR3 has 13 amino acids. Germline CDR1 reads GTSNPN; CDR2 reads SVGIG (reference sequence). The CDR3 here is CAWSVWTEGEQYF. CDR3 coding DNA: TGTGCCTGGAGTGTATGGACAGAAGGCGAGCAGTACTTC. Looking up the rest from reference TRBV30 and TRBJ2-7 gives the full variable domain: SQTIHQWPATLVQPVGSPLSLECTVEGTSNPNLYWYRQAAGRGLQLLFYSVGIGQISSEVPQNLSASRPQDRQFILSSKKLLLSDSGFYLCAWSVWTEGEQYFGPGTRLTVT.

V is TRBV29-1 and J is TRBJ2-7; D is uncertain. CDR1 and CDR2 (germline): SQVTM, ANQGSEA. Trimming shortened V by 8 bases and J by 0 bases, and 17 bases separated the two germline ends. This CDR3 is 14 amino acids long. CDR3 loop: CSTRLTVDSYEQYF. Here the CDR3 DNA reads TGCAGCACCCGACTGACCGTGGACTCCTACGAGCAGTACTTC.

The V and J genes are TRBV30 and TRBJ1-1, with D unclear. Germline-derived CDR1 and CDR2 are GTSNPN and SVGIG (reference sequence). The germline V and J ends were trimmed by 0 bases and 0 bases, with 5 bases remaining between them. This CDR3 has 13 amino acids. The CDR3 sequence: CAWSVEMNTEAFF. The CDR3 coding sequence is TGTGCCTGGAGTGTAGAAATGAACACTGAAGCTTTCTTT.

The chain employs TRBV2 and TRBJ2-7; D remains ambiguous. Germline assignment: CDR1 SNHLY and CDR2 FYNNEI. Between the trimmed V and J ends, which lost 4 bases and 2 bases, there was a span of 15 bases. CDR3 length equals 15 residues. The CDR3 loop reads CASSGGLRRAYEQYF. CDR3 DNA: TGTGCCAGCAGTGGGGGTCTAAGAAGGGCCTACGAGCAGTACTTC.

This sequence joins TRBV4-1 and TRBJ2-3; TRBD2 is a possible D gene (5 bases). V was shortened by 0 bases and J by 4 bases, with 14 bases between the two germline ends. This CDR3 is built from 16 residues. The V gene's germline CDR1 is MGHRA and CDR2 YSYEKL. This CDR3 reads CASSQDAQNGADTQYF. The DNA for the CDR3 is TGCGCCAGCAGCCAAGATGCGCAGAACGGGGCAGATACGCAGTATTTT.

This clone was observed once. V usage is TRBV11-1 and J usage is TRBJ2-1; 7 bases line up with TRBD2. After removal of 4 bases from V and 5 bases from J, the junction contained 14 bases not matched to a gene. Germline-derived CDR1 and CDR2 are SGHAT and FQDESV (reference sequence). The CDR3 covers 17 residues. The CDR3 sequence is CASSSLVGGGPDNEQFF. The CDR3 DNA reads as TGTGCCAGCAGCTCACTTGTCGGGGGAGGGCCGGACAATGAGCAGTTCTTC.

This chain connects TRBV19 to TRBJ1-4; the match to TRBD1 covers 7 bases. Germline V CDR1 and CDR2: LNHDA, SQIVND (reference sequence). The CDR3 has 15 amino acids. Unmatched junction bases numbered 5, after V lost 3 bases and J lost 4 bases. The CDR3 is CASSMRQGFNEKLFF. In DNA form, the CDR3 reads TGTGCCAGTAGTATGCGACAGGGCTTTAATGAAAAACTGTTTTTT.

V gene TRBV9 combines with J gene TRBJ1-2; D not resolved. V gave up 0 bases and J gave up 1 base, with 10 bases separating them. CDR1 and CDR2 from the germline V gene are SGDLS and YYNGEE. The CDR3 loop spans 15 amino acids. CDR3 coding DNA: TGTGCCAGCAGCGTAGAGGCGACCATTAACTATGGCTACACCTTC. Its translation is CASSVEATINYGYTF.